Below, 13 T cell receptor beta chains from the same sample are listed, as sequenced in a study of molecular identifiers for immune sequencing clone quantification. TCRdb itself ran the PCR reads through MiXCR, one entry per CDR3 protein. The profile shows about 510,000 distinct CDR3 sequences, 20% to 25% of them singletons. Sequenced material: naive CD8+ T cells from blood, with Jurkat cell RNA spiked in. Subset meaning: FACS-sorted CD8+CD4-CCR7+CD45RA+ naive T cells. Receptors originate from a human donor in good health. Some libraries in this study had Jurkat cell RNA spiked in.

With regard to this clonotype: With a much larger clone just one base away, this may be a read error. This chain uses TRBV6-2 or TRBV6-3 with TRBJ2-7; 7 bases are shared with TRBD2. V lost 2 bases, J lost 3 bases, and 10 bases stayed unmatched. CDR3 length equals 16 residues. CDR1 is MNHEY and CDR2 is SVGEGT in the germline V gene. Here the CDR3 reads CASSYPTSVVIYEQYF. In DNA, the CDR3 is TGTGCCAGCAGTTACCCTACTAGCGTCGTCATCTACGAGCAGTACTTC.

There are many counts of this clonotype. J is TRBJ2-7 and V is TRBV28, with D maybe TRBD1 (5 bases). The germline CDR1 and CDR2 sequences are MDHEN and SYDVKM. The CDR3 is 13 amino acids. Trimming pared 4 bases from V and 5 bases from J, leaving 12 bases between. The CDR3 loop reads CASSSRVAHEQYF. For the CDR3, the DNA is TGTGCCAGCAGTTCCAGGGTTGCGCACGAGCAGTACTTC.

This clonotype was recorded many times. The chain uses TRBV6-5 and TRBJ2-7; 7 bases fit TRBD2. CDR3 length equals 16 residues. Per germline, CDR1 MNHEY and CDR2 SVGAGI. V lost 6 bases, J lost 6 bases, and 17 bases stayed unmatched. The CDR3 DNA reads TGTGCCAGCAGCCCCCCTCTGCGGGAGCTGTTTGCCGAGCAGTACTTC. It translates to CASSPPLRELFAEQYF.

This clonotype was seen repeatedly, ten times or more. The rearrangement joins TRBV6-2 or TRBV6-3 to TRBJ2-3, with a weak D call TRBD2 (5 bases). The CDR3 sequence is 14 residues long. With 8 bases removed from V and 0 bases from J, the gap between germline ends came to 12 bases. The germline V gene encodes CDR1 MNHEY and CDR2 SVGEGT. The CDR3 DNA sequence: TGTGCCAGCTGGACTGGAGGAAGCACAGATACGCAGTATTTT. Protein: CASWTGGSTDTQYF.

This clonotype occurred once. Just one base apart from a much larger clone, this may be a read error. The chain couples TRBV12-3 or TRBV12-4 to TRBJ2-5, with D possibly matching TRBD1 (6 bases). Trimming stripped 8 bases from V and 3 bases from J, with 16 bases between. CDR3 length: 14 residues. The CDR3 DNA follows: TGTGCCAGCGGTATCGGACAGAGGGAAGAGACCCAGTACTTC. Protein: CASGIGQREETQYF.

There are many counts of this clonotype. V usage is TRBV6-2 or TRBV6-3 and J usage is TRBJ1-5; tentatively, D is TRBD1 (5 bases). V was trimmed by 4 bases and J by 4 bases, leaving 14 bases between them. The CDR3 length is 15 residues. Germline CDR1 reads MNHEY; CDR2 reads SVGEGT. The CDR3 region is CASSSGRDGNQPQHF. The CDR3, as DNA: TGTGCCAGCAGTTCCGGCAGGGACGGGAATCAGCCCCAGCATTTT.

This clonotype was recorded at least ten times. The chain recombines TRBV18 with TRBJ2-3; 10 bases map to TRBD1. After removal of 5 bases from V and 6 bases from J, the junction contained 11 bases not matched to a gene. In germline, CDR1 is KGHSH, CDR2 LQKENI. The CDR3 is 16 amino acids. The CDR3 bases are TGTGCCAGCTCAAGTGCCGGGACAGGGGTGCAGGATACGCAGTATTTT. Translation gives CASSSAGTGVQDTQYF.

This clonotype occurred many times. This chain connects TRBV20-1 to TRBJ2-7; D is uncertain. V dropped 1 base and J dropped 5 bases, with 6 bases sitting between them. From germline, CDR1 is DFQATT and CDR2 SNEGSKA (reference sequence). The CDR3 sequence is 11 residues long. In DNA form, the CDR3 reads TGCAGTGCTAGAGTCGGCGACGAGCAGTACTTC. Translation: CSARVGDEQYF.

This clonotype has more than one count but fewer than ten. The final CDR3 position lacks the conserved phenylalanine or tryptophan, pointing to a likely read error. No DNA is shown, since the ends of the CDR3 on it are uncertain; the CDR3 is the one TCRdb lists. The chain uses TRBV30 and TRBJ2-3; TRBD2, as called in the table, went unchecked against the DNA. The germline gives CDR1 GTSNPN, CDR2 SVGIG (reference sequence). The CDR3 length is 9 residues, termini included. CDR3 residues: CALALGLSL.

Notes on this clonotype: Its ends do not fully match the called genes, so a read error is possible. The chain couples TRBV4-1 to TRBJ1-1; D unresolved. Per the germline V gene, CDR1 is MGHRA and CDR2 is YSYEKL. The CDR3 runs to 13 residues. The CDR3 nucleotides are TGCGCCAGCAGCCAAGTGGATGGGGTCGTAGCTCTCTTT. The encoded protein is CASSQVDGVVALF.

This chain uses TRBV4-3 with TRBJ1-3; the D is unclear. V lost 1 base, J lost 2 bases, and 6 bases lay in between. The CDR3 is 14 amino acids. CDR1 and CDR2 (germline): LGHNA, YSLEER. The CDR3 is CASSQAGPGNTIYF. The CDR3 nucleotides are TGCGCCAGCAGCCAAGCTGGACCTGGAAACACCATATATTTT.

V is TRBV4-3 and J is TRBJ1-1; no clear D gene. CDR3 length equals 14 residues. V was clipped by 1 base and J by 3 bases, with 9 bases between them. CDR1 LGHNA and CDR2 YSLEER come from the germline V gene. The CDR3 DNA follows: TGCGCCAGCAGCCAAGCCTCAGAGGACACTGAAGCTTTCTTT. Amino acid sequence: CASSQASEDTEAFF.

The table lists this clonotype with many counts. The rearrangement joins TRBV13 to TRBJ1-5; TRBD1 is a possible D gene (6 bases). CDR3 size: 16 residues. From germline, CDR1 is PRHDT and CDR2 FYEKMQ (reference sequence). V was clipped by 0 bases and J by 2 bases, with 11 bases between them. The CDR3 DNA reads TGTGCCAGCAGCTTAGGAGGCAGGGGTGGCAATCAGCCCCAGCATTTT. This encodes CASSLGGRGGNQPQHF.